Listed below are T cell receptor beta chains from one sample, sequenced in a study of spatial heterogeneity in lung cancer. Each CDR3 protein gets one entry after TCRdb re-called the 5' RACE reads with MiXCR. The table lists around 110,000 distinct CDR3 sequences, less than 15% of them singletons. The source was PBMCs, collected at follow-up. The receptors shown here come from a male donor with early-stage non-small cell lung cancer. CDR3s include the opening cysteine and the closing phenylalanine or tryptophan. The order of the fields is V gene, D gene, clone size, J gene, CDR3 protein, CDR3 DNA. D genes are given only for firm matches. Size values are once, few and many counts, or a class for expanded clones, and some rows have none.

V: TRBV4-2; D: NA; size: few; J: TRBJ2-5; CDR3: CASSQDTRGPGVTQYF; DNA: TGTGCCAGCAGCCAAGATACACGGGGGCCGGGGGTAACCCAGTACTTC
V: TRBV29-1; D: NA; size: NA; J: TRBJ2-1; CDR3: CSAGGYEQFF; DNA: TGCAGCGCCGGGGGATATGAGCAGTTCTTC
V: TRBV20-1; D: NA; size: NA; J: TRBJ1-4; CDR3: CSATPTATNEKLFF; DNA: TGCAGTGCTACCCCGACAGCAACTAATGAAAAACTGTTTTTT
V: TRBV29-1; D: TRBD1; size: few; J: TRBJ2-7; CDR3: CSVRETGGSYEQYF; DNA: TGCAGCGTCCGGGAGACAGGGGGCTCCTACGAGCAGTACTTC
V: TRBV7-3; D: NA; size: many; J: TRBJ1-3; CDR3: CASSPTELKDGNTIYF; DNA: TGTGCCAGCAGCCCGACGGAGCTGAAAGATGGAAACACCATATATTTT
V: TRBV7-9; D: NA; size: NA; J: TRBJ1-3; CDR3: CASSLDFGNTIYF; DNA: TGTGCCAGCAGCTTGGATTTTGGAAACACCATATATTTT
V: TRBV6-5; D: NA; size: few; J: TRBJ2-3; CDR3: CASSIRGHHSTDTQYF; DNA: TGTGCCAGCAGTATCAGGGGACACCACAGCACAGATACGCAGTATTTT
V: TRBV7-8; D: NA; size: many; J: TRBJ1-5; CDR3: CASSYRDGDYQPQHF; DNA: TGTGCCAGCAGCTACCGGGACGGAGATTATCAGCCCCAGCATTTT
V: TRBV29-1; D: NA; size: many; J: TRBJ1-6; CDR3: CSVVFGGYNSPLHF; DNA: TGCAGCGTTGTGTTTGGTGGATATAATTCACCCCTCCACTTT
V: TRBV24-1; D: NA; size: few; J: TRBJ1-5; CDR3: CATSEGFNQPQHF; DNA: TGTGCCACCAGTGAAGGATTTAATCAGCCCCAGCATTTT